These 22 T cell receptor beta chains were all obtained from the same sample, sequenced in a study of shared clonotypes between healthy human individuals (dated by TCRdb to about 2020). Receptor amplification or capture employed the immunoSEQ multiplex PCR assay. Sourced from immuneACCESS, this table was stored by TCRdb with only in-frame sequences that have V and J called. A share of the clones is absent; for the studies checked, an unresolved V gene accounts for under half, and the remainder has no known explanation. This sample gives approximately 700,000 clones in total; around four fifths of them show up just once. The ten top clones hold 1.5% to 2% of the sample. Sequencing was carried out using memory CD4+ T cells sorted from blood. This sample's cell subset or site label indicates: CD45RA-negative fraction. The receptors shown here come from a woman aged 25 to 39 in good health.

The CDR3 DNA sequence: TGTGCCAGCAGCGGGTATTCTGGGGCCAAAAACATTCAGTACTTC. It specifies CASSGYSGAKNIQYF. The V and J genes are TRBV2 and TRBJ2-4; D is uncertain. Trimming shortened V by 6 bases and J by 1 base, and 13 bases separated the two germline ends. The CDR3 contains 15 residues. Germline lookup yields CDR1 SNHLY and CDR2 FYNNEI.

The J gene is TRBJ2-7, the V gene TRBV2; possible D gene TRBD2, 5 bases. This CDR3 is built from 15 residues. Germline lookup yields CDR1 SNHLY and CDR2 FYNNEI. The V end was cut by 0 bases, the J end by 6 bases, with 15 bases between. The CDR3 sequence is CASSEALGLGGEQYF. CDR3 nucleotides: TGTGCCAGCAGTGAAGCGCTAGGACTTGGAGGCGAGCAGTACTTC.

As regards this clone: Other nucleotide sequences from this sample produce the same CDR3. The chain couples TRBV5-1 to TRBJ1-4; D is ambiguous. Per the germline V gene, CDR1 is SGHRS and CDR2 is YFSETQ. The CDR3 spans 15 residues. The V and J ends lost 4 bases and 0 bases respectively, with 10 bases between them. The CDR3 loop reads CASSLGSATNEKLFF. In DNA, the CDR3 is TGCGCCAGCAGCCTGGGGTCGGCAACTAATGAAAAACTGTTTTTT.

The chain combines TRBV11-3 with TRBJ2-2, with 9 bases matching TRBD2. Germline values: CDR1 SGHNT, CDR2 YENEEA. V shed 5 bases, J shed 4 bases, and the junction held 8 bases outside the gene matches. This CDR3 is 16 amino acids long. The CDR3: CASSQRSGRSTGELFF. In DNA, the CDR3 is TGTGCCAGCAGCCAGAGGAGCGGGAGGTCCACCGGGGAGCTGTTTTTT.

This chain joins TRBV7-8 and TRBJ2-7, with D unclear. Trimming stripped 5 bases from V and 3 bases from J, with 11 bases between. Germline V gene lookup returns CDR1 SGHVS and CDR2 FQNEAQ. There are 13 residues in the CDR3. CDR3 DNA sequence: TGTGCCAGCAGCCCAGGACCTGGCTACGAGCAGTACTTC. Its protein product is CASSPGPGYEQYF.

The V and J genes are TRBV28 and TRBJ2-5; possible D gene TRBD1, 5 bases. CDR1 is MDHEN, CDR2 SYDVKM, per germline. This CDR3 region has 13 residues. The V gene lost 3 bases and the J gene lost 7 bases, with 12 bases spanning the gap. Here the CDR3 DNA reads TGTGCCAGCAGTTTTAATCAAGGGGCGACCCAGTACTTC. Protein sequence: CASSFNQGATQYF.

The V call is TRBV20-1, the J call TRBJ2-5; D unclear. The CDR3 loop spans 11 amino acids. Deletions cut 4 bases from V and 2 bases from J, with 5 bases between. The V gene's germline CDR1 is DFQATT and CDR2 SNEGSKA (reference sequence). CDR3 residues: CSATKQETQYF. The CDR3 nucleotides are TGCAGTGCTACGAAACAAGAGACCCAGTACTTC.

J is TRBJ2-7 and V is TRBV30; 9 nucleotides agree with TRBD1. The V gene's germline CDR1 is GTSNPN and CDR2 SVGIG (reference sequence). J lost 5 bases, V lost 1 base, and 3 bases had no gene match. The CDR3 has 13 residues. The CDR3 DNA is TGTGCCTGGAGTGGTGGACAGGGGAACGAGCAGTACTTC. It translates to CAWSGGQGNEQYF.

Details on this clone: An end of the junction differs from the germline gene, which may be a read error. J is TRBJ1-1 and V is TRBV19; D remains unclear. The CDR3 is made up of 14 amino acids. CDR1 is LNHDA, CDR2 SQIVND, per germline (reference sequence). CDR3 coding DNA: TGTGCCAGTCGTATACGGGGAGTAGGCGCTGAAGCTTTCTTT. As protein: CASRIRGVGAEAFF.

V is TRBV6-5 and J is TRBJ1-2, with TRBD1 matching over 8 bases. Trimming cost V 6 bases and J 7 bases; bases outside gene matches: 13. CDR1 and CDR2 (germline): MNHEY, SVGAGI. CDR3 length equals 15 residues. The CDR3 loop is CASSQTGTGGGGYTF. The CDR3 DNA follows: TGTGCCAGCAGCCAAACCGGGACAGGCGGCGGTGGCTACACCTTC.

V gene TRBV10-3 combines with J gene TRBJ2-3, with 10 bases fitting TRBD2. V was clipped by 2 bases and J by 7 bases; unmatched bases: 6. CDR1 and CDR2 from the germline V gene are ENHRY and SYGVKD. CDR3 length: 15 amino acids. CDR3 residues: CAISELAGVEYTQYF. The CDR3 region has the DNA TGTGCCATCAGTGAGCTAGCGGGAGTTGAGTATACGCAGTATTTT.

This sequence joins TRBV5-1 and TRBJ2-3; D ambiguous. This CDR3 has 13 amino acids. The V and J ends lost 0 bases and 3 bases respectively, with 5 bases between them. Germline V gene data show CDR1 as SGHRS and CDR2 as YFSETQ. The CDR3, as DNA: TGCGCCAGCAGCTTGGGAGAGACAGATACGCAGTATTTT. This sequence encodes CASSLGETDTQYF.

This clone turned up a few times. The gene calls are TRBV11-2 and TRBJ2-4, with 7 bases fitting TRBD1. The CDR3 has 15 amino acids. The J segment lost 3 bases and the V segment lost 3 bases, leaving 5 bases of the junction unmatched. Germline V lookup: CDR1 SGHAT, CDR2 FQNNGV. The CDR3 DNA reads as TGTGCCAGCAGCTTCAGAGGGGGCGGCAAAAACATTCAGTACTTC. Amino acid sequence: CASSFRGGGKNIQYF. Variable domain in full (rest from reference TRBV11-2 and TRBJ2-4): EAGVAQSPRYKIIEKRQSVAFWCNPISGHATLYWYQQILGQGPKLLIQFQNNGVVDDSQLPKDRFSAERLKGVDSTLKIQPAKLEDSAVYLCASSFRGGGKNIQYFGAGTRLSVL.

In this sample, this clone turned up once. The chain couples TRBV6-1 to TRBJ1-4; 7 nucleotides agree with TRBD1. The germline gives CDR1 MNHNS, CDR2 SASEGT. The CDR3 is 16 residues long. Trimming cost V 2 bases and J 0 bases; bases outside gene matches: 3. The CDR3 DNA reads TGTGCCAGCAGTGAACGGACAGGTGCAACTAATGAAAAACTGTTTTTT. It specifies CASSERTGATNEKLFF.

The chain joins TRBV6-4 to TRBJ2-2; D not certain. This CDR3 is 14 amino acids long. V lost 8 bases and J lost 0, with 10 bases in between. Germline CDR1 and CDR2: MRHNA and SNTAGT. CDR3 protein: CASSSSANTGELFF. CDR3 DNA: TGTGCCAGCTCTTCCAGCGCGAACACCGGGGAGCTGTTTTTT.

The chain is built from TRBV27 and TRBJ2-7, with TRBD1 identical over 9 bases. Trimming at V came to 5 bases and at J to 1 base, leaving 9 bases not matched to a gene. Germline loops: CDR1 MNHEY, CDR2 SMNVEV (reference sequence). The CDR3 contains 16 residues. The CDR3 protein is CASSPRTGDWSYEQYF. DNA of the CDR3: TGTGCCAGCAGTCCCCGGACAGGGGATTGGTCCTACGAGCAGTACTTC.

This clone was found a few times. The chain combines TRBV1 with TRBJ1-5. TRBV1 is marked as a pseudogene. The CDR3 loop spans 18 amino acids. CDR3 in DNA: TGCACCAGCAGCCACCTCCGGGACGGACTATCAGTTTGGCAGCCCCAGCATTTT. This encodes CTSSHLRDGLSVWQPQHF.

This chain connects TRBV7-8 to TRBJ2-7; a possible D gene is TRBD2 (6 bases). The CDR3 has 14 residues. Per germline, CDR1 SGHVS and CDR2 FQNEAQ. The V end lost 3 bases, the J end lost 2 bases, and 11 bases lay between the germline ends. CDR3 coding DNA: TGTGCCAGCAGCTTTGCCGGGGGAACCTACGAGCAGTACTTC. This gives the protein CASSFAGGTYEQYF.

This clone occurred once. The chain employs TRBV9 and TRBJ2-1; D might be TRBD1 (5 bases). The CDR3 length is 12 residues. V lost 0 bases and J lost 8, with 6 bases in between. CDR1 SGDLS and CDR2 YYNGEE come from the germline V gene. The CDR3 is CASSVVGDEQFF. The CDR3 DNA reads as TGTGCCAGCAGCGTAGTAGGGGATGAGCAGTTCTTC.

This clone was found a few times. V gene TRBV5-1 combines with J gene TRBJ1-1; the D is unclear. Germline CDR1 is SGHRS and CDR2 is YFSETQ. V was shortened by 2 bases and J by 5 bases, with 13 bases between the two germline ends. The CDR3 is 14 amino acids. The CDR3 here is CASSFGGSETEAFF. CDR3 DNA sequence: TGCGCCAGCAGCTTCGGCGGGAGCGAAACTGAAGCTTTCTTT.

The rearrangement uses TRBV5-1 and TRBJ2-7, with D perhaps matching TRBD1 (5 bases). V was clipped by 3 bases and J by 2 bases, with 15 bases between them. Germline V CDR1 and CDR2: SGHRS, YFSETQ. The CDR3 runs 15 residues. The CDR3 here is CASSSLGVRAYEQYF. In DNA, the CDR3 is TGCGCCAGCAGCTCCCTAGGGGTCAGAGCCTACGAGCAGTACTTC. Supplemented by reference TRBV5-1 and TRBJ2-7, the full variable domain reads KAGVTQTPRYLIKTRGQQVTLSCSPISGHRSVSWYQQTPGQGLQFLFEYFSETQRNKGNFPGRFSGRQFSNSRSEMNVSTLELGDSALYLCASSSLGVRAYEQYFGPGTRLTVT.

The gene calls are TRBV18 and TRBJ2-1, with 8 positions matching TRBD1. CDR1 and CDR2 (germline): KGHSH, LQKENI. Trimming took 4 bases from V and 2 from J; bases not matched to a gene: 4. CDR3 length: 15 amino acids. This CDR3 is CASSLMTGAYNEQFF. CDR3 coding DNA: TGTGCCAGCTCACTGATGACAGGGGCCTACAATGAGCAGTTCTTC.